This is a list of T cell receptor beta chains from one sample in a study of T cells in Graves' hyperthyroidism and ophthalmopathy. Each CDR3 protein gets one entry after TCRdb re-called the multiplex PCR reads with MiXCR. This sample has approximately 480,000 distinct CDR3 sequences, with about 20% found just once. Sequencing was done on a sample of blood. The receptor source for this set is a man between 18 and 29 years old with Graves' hyperthyroidism. Each CDR3 is given with its conserved first and last residue. Each record gives: clone size, V gene, D gene, J gene, CDR3 DNA, CDR3 protein. A D gene is named only where the DNA matches it firmly. The listing skips clone size in some rows; elsewhere it reads once, few, many or a size class.

-	TRBV28	-	TRBJ2-7	TGTGCCAGCAGTTTAAGGTGGAACGAGCAGTACTTC	CASSLRWNEQYF
few	TRBV4-1	-	TRBJ2-2	TGCGCCAGCAGCGGGCAGGGTGGGTCCGGGGAGCTGTTTTTT	CASSGQGGSGELFF
-	TRBV6-1	-	TRBJ1-3	TGTGCCCTGAGGAGGGACACTGGAAACACCATATATTTT	CALRRDTGNTIYF
-	TRBV11-2	TRBD1	TRBJ2-5	TGTGCCAGCAGCTTCGGGACAGAACAAGAGACCCAGTACTTC	CASSFGTEQETQYF
many	TRBV19	-	TRBJ1-1	TGTGCCAGTAGTATGGGAGGGTACGGTTTTGAAGCTTTCTTT	CASSMGGYGFEAFF
many	TRBV30	-	TRBJ1-1	TGTGCCTGGAGTTCAGGTCTAGGGGACACTGAAGCTTTCTTT	CAWSSGLGDTEAFF
once	TRBV28	TRBD1	TRBJ2-7	TGTGCCACCGACAGGGATGGCTACGAGCAGTACTTC	CATDRDGYEQYF
many	TRBV24-1	TRBD2	TRBJ2-2	TGTGCCACCAGTGGGACTAGCGGGGGGCGAGACACCGGGGAGCTGTTTTTT	CATSGTSGGRDTGELFF
-	TRBV19	TRBD1	TRBJ1-2	TGTGCCAGTCTCCGGACAGGGCAGGATGGCTACACCTTC	CASLRTGQDGYTF
-	TRBV30	-	TRBJ2-7	TGTGCCTGGAGTGAGTGGGGGGACGAGCAGTACTTC	CAWSEWGDEQYF
-	TRBV30	-	TRBJ2-7	TGTGCCTGGAGGATGGGCGTAAGGGCCTACGAGCAGTACTTC	CAWRMGVRAYEQYF
many	TRBV12-3/TRBV12-4	-	TRBJ1-1	TGTGCCAGCAGCCCTCTATTCTCAGGGGAAGCTTTCTTT	CASSPLFSGEAFF
-	TRBV2	TRBD1	TRBJ2-7	TGTGCCAGCAGTGACGAGGGACAGCGCCGTTCCTACGAGCAGTACTTC	CASSDEGQRRSYEQYF
few	TRBV9	-	TRBJ1-2	TGTGCCAGCAGCGTAGGTGGGGGCCAGACCCATGGCTACACCTTC	CASSVGGGQTHGYTF
few	TRBV6-1	-	TRBJ2-5	TGTGCCAGCAGACTGTCGGGCGACCAAGAGACCCAGTACTTC	CASRLSGDQETQYF
few	TRBV7-2	TRBD1	TRBJ2-7	TGTGCCAGCAGCTATTGGGACAGCGCCTACGAGCAGTACTTC	CASSYWDSAYEQYF
medium-sized	TRBV6-2/TRBV6-3	-	TRBJ2-2	TGTGCAGCGATAGCGTGGAACACCGGGGAGCTGTTTTTT	CAAIAWNTGELFF
many	TRBV6-2/TRBV6-3	-	TRBJ2-5	TGTGCCAGCACTCAAAACATGGGAGTTGGGACCCAGTACTTC	CASTQNMGVGTQYF
-	TRBV6-2/TRBV6-3	-	TRBJ1-2	TGTGCCAGCAGTTACTCGGAGAGATCGCCCTATGGCTACACCTTC	CASSYSERSPYGYTF
many	TRBV28	TRBD2	TRBJ2-7	TGTGCCAGCTATGGGGGAGGGACGGCGAGCTACGAGCAGTACTTC	CASYGGGTASYEQYF
-	TRBV5-5	TRBD1	TRBJ1-2	TGTGCCAGCAGCCATGACAGGGATGGCTACACCTTC	CASSHDRDGYTF
few	TRBV5-1	-	TRBJ1-1	TGCGCCAGCAGCCTAGGTTCCTTCGACACTGAAGCTTTCTTT	CASSLGSFDTEAFF
many	TRBV19	-	TRBJ1-1	TGTACCTCTCGTACGGGACCCGGGATCACTGAAGCTTTCTTT	CTSRTGPGITEAFF
many	TRBV28	-	TRBJ1-5	TGTGCCAGCAGTTTACAGGGGATCCATCAGCCCCAGCATTTT	CASSLQGIHQPQHF
many	TRBV7-8	-	TRBJ1-1	TGTGCCAGCAGCCCCAGGGTGGAAACTGAAGCTTTCTTT	CASSPRVETEAFF
-	TRBV29-1	-	TRBJ2-5	TGCAGCGTTGAGGCAGGAAGGCAAGAGACCCAGTACTTC	CSVEAGRQETQYF
many	TRBV2	-	TRBJ1-1	TGTGCCAGCAACACGGCGGGCCGGAACACTGAAGCTTTCTTT	CASNTAGRNTEAFF
-	TRBV5-6	-	TRBJ1-2	TGTGCCAGCAGCTTGGTAGGGCAGAACTATGGCTACACCTTC	CASSLVGQNYGYTF
-	TRBV27	TRBD1	TRBJ1-1	TGTGCCAGTTTTGCCGGGACAGTGAACACTGAAGCTTTCTTT	CASFAGTVNTEAFF
few	TRBV20-1	TRBD2	TRBJ2-5	TGCAGTGCCCAAACTAGCGGGGGGTCAGAGACCCAGTACTTC	CSAQTSGGSETQYF
many	TRBV7-6	-	TRBJ1-1	TGTGCCAGCAGCCCGAGTAAAGGTACGAACACTGAAGCTTTCTTT	CASSPSKGTNTEAFF
-	TRBV30	-	TRBJ2-4	TGTGCCTGGAGCCCTCTAGGGACGAAAAACATTCAGTACTTC	CAWSPLGTKNIQYF
once	TRBV27	-	TRBJ2-7	TGTGCCAGCGGATTCGATGGCCCCTACGAGCAGTACTTC	CASGFDGPYEQYF
many	TRBV5-1	-	TRBJ1-1	TGCGCCAGCAGCTTCTTAGGGACCGACACTGAAGCTTTCTTT	CASSFLGTDTEAFF
many	TRBV7-9	TRBD2	TRBJ2-5	TGTGCCAGCAGCGGGGTCGGGGGGGCCGGAGAGACCCAGTACTTC	CASSGVGGAGETQYF
many	TRBV11-1	TRBD1	TRBJ1-2	TGTGCCAGCAGCCCAGGAGGGACAGTAGCTAACTATGGCTACACCTTC	CASSPGGTVANYGYTF
many	TRBV12-3/TRBV12-4	TRBD1	TRBJ1-1	TGTGCCAGCAGGGGGACAGGGGGCATGGACACTGAAGCTTTCTTT	CASRGTGGMDTEAFF
few	TRBV10-3	-	TRBJ1-5	TGTGCCATCAGTGATGGGGCACATCAGCCCCAGCATTTT	CAISDGAHQPQHF
few	TRBV15	TRBD1	TRBJ2-4	TGTGCCACCAGCAGAGGGGGGGGACAGGGGAACAACATTCAGTACTTC	CATSRGGGQGNNIQYF
many	TRBV12-3/TRBV12-4	-	TRBJ1-5	TGTGCCAGCAGTTTAATTCTCCGAATTGTGCACATGGGCAATCAGCCCCAGCATTTT	CASSLILRIVHMGNQPQHF
-	TRBV28	-	TRBJ1-6	TGTGCCAGCAGTAGTTGGACAGTAAATTCACCCCTCCACTTT	CASSSWTVNSPLHF
few	TRBV5-6	TRBD1	TRBJ1-1	TGTGCCAGCAGCTGGGGACAGGGTGGAGCTTTCTTT	CASSWGQGGAFF
-	TRBV27	-	TRBJ1-2	TGTGCCAGCAGTTTAGGGTTCGACAGGCCGGGCAGCGGCTACACCTTC	CASSLGFDRPGSGYTF
-	TRBV6-5	-	TRBJ2-5	TGTGCCACACTATACTCGGGTGGCGAGACCCAGTACTTC	CATLYSGGETQYF
few	TRBV12-3/TRBV12-4	-	TRBJ1-1	TGTGCCAGCAGCAAAAGACGGAACACTGAAGCTTTCTTT	CASSKRRNTEAFF
many	TRBV30	TRBD1	TRBJ2-7	TGTGCCGTGAGGACAGGGTCCCTATCCTACGAGCAGTACTTC	CAVRTGSLSYEQYF
many	TRBV27	TRBD1	TRBJ1-5	TGTGCCAGCAGTACCGGGACAGGGGGCTGGCAGCCCCAGCATTTT	CASSTGTGGWQPQHF
few	TRBV28	TRBD1	TRBJ2-7	TGTGCCAGCAGATTGACGACAGGGTGGTACGAGCAGTACTTC	CASRLTTGWYEQYF
-	TRBV12-3/TRBV12-4	-	TRBJ2-5	TGTGCCAGCAGTTTAAGTGGGGCCCCATGGGAGACCCAGTACTTC	CASSLSGAPWETQYF
many	TRBV5-1	TRBD1	TRBJ2-7	TGCGCCAGCAGCTTAACGGACAGGGGGGACTACGAGCAGTACTTC	CASSLTDRGDYEQYF
many	TRBV28	-	TRBJ1-5	TGTGCCAGCAGTTTAATGGTTACAGTAGCCAATCAGCCCCAGCATTTT	CASSLMVTVANQPQHF
many	TRBV12-3/TRBV12-4	-	TRBJ1-2	TGTGCCAGCAGTTTAGCGAACCGGGGCTACACCTTC	CASSLANRGYTF
-	TRBV28	-	TRBJ2-3	TGTGCCAGCAGTTCGTTTCTCGGGCGAAGCACAGATACGCAGTATTTT	CASSSFLGRSTDTQYF
many	TRBV12-3/TRBV12-4	TRBD2	TRBJ2-5	TGTGCCAGCATGCGACCCGGGACTAGCGGGGTTGTGGGAGAGGCCCAGTACTTC	CASMRPGTSGVVGEAQYF
many	TRBV7-2	-	TRBJ1-2	TGTGCCAGCAGCCCCGAACGGGCGACTCGCGGCTACACCTTC	CASSPERATRGYTF
-	TRBV12-3/TRBV12-4	TRBD1	TRBJ2-5	TGTGCCAGCAGTTACCGGGACAGAGATATAAAGACCCAGTACTTC	CASSYRDRDIKTQYF
many	TRBV12-3/TRBV12-4	-	TRBJ2-5	TGTGCCAGCAGTCCCTCCCGGGGGAAAGAGACCCAGTACTTC	CASSPSRGKETQYF
-	TRBV10-3	-	TRBJ2-5	TGTGCCATCAGTGAGTCATGGGGCCGAGAGACCCAGTACTTC	CAISESWGRETQYF
many	TRBV27	TRBD1	TRBJ2-7	TGTGCCAGCACCGAGTACAGGGGAGCCTACGAGCAGTACTTC	CASTEYRGAYEQYF
-	TRBV24-1	TRBD1	TRBJ2-2	TGTGCCACCAGTGACAGGGGACAGGGAGCCGGGGAGCTGTTTTTT	CATSDRGQGAGELFF